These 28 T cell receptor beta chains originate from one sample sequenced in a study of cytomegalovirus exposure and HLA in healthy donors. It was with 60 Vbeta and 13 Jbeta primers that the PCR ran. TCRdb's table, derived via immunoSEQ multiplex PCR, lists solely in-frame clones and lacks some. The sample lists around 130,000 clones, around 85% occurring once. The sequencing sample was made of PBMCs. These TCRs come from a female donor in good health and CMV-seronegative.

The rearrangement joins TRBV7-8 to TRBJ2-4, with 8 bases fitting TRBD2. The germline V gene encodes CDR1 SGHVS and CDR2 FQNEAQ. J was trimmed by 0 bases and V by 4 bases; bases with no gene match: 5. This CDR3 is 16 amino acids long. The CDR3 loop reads CASSSPLAVAKNIQYF. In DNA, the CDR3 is TGTGCCAGCAGCTCGCCACTAGCGGTAGCCAAAAACATTCAGTACTTC.

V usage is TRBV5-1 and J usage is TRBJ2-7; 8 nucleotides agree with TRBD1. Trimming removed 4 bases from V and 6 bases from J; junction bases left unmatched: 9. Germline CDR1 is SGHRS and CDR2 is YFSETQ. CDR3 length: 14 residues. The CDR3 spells CASSPGQALAEQYF. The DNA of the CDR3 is TGCGCCAGCAGCCCGGGACAGGCCCTCGCCGAGCAGTACTTC.

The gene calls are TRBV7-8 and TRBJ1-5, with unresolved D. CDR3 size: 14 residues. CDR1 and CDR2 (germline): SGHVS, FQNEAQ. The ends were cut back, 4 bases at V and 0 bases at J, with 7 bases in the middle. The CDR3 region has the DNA TGTGCCAGCAGCTCAGACTCTAGCAATCAGCCCCAGCATTTT. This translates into CASSSDSSNQPQHF. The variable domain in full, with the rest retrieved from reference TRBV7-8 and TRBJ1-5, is GAGVSQSPRYKVAKRGQDVALRCDPISGHVSLFWYQQALGQGPEFLTYFQNEAQLDKSGLPSDRFFAERPEGSVSTLKIQRTQQEDSAVYLCASSSDSSNQPQHFGDGTRLSIL.

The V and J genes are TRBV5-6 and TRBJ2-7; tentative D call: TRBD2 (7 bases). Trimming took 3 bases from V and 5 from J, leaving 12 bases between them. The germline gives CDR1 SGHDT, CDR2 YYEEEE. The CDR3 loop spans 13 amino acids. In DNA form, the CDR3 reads TGTGCCAGCAGCTCCCCGGGGGGCGACGAGCAGTACTTC. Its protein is CASSSPGGDEQYF.

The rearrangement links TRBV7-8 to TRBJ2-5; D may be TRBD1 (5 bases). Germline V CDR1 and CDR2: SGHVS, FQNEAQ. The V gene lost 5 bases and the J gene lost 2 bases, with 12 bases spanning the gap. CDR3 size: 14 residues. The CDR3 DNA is TGTGCCAGCAGCGTAGACAGTACTCAAGAGACCCAGTACTTC. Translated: CASSVDSTQETQYF. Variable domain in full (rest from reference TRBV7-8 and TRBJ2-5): GAGVSQSPRYKVAKRGQDVALRCDPISGHVSLFWYQQALGQGPEFLTYFQNEAQLDKSGLPSDRFFAERPEGSVSTLKIQRTQQEDSAVYLCASSVDSTQETQYFGPGTRLLVL.

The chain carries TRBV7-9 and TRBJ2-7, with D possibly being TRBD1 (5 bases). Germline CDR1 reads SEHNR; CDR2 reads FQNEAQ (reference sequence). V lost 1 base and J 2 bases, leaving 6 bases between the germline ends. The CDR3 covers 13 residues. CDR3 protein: CASSLVGAYEQYF. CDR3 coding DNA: TGTGCCAGCAGCTTAGTAGGGGCCTACGAGCAGTACTTC.

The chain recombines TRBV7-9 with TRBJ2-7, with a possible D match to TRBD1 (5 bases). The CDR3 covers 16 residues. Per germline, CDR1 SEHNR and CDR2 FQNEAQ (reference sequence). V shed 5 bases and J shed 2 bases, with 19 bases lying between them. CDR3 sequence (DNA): TGTGCCAGCAGCCTCAACCTGAGGCAGGGCCCCTACGAGCAGTACTTC. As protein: CASSLNLRQGPYEQYF.

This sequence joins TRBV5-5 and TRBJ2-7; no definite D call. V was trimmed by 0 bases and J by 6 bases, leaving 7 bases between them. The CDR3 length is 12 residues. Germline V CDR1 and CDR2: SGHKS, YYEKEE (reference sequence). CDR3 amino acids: CASSLGTGEQYF. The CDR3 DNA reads TGTGCCAGCAGCTTGGGAACGGGCGAGCAGTACTTC.

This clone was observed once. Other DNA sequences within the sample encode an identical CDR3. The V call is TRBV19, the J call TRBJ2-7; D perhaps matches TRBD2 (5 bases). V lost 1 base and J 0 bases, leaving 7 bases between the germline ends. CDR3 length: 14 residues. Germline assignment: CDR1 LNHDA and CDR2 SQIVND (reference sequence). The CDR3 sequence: CASSIGGSSYEQYF. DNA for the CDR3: TGTGCCAGTAGTATAGGAGGGTCCTCCTACGAGCAGTACTTC.

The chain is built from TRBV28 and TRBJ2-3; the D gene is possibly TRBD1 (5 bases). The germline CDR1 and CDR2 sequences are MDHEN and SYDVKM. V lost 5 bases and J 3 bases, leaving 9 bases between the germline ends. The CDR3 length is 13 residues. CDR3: CASSLQVTDTQYF. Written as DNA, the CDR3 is TGTGCCAGCAGTCTACAGGTTACAGATACGCAGTATTTT.

Written as DNA, the CDR3 is TGTGCCAGCAGCTCGGACAGACTGGGAAACACCATATATTTT. Its translation is CASSSDRLGNTIYF. The chain is built from TRBV5-6 and TRBJ1-3, with a weak D call TRBD1 (6 bases). CDR1 SGHDT and CDR2 YYEEEE come from the germline V gene. The germline V and J ends were trimmed by 3 bases and 4 bases, with 11 bases remaining between them. The CDR3 extends over 14 amino acids.

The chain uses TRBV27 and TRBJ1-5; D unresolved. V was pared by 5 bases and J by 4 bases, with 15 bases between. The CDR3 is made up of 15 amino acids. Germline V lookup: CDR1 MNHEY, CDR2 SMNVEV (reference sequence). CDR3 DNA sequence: TGTGCCAGCAGTGATTCGTCAGGCTTGAATCAGCCCCAGCATTTT. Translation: CASSDSSGLNQPQHF.

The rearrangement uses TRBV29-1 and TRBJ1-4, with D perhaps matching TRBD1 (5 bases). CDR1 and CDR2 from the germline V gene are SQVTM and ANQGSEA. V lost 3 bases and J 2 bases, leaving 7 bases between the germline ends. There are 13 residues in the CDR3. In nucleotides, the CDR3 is TGCAGCGTTGAGTGGGGCACTAATGAAAAACTGTTTTTT. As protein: CSVEWGTNEKLFF.

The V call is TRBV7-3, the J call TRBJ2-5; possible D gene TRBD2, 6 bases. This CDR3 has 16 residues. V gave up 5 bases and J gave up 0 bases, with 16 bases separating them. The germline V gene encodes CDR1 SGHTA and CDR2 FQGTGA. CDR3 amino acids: CASSLGPRDYQETQYF. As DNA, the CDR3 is TGTGCCAGCAGCCTCGGACCCCGGGACTACCAAGAGACCCAGTACTTC.

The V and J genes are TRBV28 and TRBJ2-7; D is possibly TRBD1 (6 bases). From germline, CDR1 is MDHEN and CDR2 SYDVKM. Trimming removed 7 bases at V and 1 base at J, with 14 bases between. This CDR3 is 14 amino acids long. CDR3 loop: CASTFGDNSYEQYF. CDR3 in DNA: TGTGCCAGCACCTTTGGGGACAATTCCTACGAGCAGTACTTC.

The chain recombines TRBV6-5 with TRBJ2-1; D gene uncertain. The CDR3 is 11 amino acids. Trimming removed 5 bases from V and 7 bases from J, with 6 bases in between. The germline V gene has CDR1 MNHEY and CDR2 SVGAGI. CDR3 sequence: CASSNQNEQFF. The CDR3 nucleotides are TGTGCCAGCAGTAACCAGAATGAGCAGTTCTTC.

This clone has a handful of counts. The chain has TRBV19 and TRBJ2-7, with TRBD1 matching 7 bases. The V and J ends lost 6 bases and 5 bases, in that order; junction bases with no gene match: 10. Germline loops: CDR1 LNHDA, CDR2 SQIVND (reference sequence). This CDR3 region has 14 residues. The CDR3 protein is CASRPWTGSHEQYF. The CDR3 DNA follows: TGTGCCAGTAGGCCGTGGACAGGTAGCCACGAGCAGTACTTC.

The CDR3 protein is CASSVDRVEKLFF. For the CDR3, the DNA is TGTGCCAGCAGCGTTGACAGGGTTGAAAAACTGTTTTTT. The chain links TRBV2 to TRBJ1-4; 7 nucleotides match TRBD1. CDR1 is SNHLY and CDR2 is FYNNEI in the germline V gene. The CDR3 covers 13 residues. With 6 bases clipped from V and 7 bases from J, the junction kept 5 bases outside the gene matches.

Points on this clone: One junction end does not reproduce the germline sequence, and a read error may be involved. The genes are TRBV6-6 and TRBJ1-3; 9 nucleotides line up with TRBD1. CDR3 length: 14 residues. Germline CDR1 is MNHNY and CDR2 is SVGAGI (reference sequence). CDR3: CASSGQGTGNAIYF. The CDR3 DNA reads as TGTGCCAGCAGCGGACAGGGGACTGGAAACGCCATATATTTT.

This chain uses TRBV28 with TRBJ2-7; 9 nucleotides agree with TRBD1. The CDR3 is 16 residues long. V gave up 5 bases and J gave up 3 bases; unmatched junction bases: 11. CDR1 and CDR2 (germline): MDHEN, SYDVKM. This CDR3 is CASSPAGQGNIYEQYF. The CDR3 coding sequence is TGTGCCAGCAGTCCGGCGGGACAGGGTAATATCTACGAGCAGTACTTC.

The CDR3 sequence is CASSSGTGGRETQYF. The DNA for the CDR3 is TGTGCCAGCAGTTCCGGGACAGGGGGAAGGGAGACCCAGTACTTC. The rearrangement joins TRBV27 to TRBJ2-5, with 11 bases fitting TRBD1. Germline values: CDR1 MNHEY, CDR2 SMNVEV (reference sequence). The ends lost 4 bases at V and 5 bases at J; junction bases unmatched: 6. This CDR3 is 15 amino acids long.

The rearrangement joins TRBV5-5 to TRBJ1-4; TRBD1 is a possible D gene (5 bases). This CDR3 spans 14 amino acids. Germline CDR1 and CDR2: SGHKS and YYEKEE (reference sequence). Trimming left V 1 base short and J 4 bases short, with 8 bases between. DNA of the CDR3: TGTGCCAGCAGCTTGACAGGCGGTAATGAAAAACTGTTTTTT. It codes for CASSLTGGNEKLFF. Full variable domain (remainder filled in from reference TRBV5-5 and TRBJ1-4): DAGVTQSPTHLIKTRGQQVTLRCSPISGHKSVSWYQQVLGQGPQFIFQYYEKEERGRGNFPDRFSARQFPNYSSELNVNALLLGDSALYLCASSLTGGNEKLFFGSGTQLSVL.

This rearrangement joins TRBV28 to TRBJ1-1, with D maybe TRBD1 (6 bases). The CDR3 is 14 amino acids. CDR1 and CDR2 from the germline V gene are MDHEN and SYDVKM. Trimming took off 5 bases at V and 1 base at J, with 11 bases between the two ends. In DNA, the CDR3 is TGTGCCAGCAGTGGACCGGGACAGAACACTGAAGCTTTCTTT. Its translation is CASSGPGQNTEAFF.

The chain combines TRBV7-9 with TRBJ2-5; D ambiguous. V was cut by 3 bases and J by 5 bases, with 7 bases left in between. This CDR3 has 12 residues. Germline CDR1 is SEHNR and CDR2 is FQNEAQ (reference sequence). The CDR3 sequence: CASSFSLETQYF. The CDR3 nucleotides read TGTGCCAGCAGCTTTAGTTTGGAGACCCAGTACTTC. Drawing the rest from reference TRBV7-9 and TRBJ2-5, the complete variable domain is DTGVSQNPRHKITKRGQNVTFRCDPISEHNRLYWYRQTLGQGPEFLTYFQNEAQLEKSRLLSDRFSAERPKGSFSTLEIQRTEQGDSAMYLCASSFSLETQYFGPGTRLLVL.

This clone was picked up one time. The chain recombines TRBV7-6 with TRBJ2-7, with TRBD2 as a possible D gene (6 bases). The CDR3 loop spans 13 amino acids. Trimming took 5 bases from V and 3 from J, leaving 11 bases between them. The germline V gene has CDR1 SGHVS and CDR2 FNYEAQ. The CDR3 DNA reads TGTGCCAGCAGCCGGACGGGACTCTACGAGCAGTACTTC. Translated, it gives CASSRTGLYEQYF. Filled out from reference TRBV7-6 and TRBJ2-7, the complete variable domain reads GAGVSQSPRYKVTKRGQDVALRCDPISGHVSLYWYRQALGQGPEFLTYFNYEAQQDKSGLPNDRFSAERPEGSISTLTIQRTEQRDSAMYRCASSRTGLYEQYFGPGTRLTVT.

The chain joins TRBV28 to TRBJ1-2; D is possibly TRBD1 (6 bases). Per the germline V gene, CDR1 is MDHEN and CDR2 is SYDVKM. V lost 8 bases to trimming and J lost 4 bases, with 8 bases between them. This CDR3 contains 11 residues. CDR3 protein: CASGQSYGYTF. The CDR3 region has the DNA TGTGCCAGCGGACAGAGCTATGGCTACACCTTC.

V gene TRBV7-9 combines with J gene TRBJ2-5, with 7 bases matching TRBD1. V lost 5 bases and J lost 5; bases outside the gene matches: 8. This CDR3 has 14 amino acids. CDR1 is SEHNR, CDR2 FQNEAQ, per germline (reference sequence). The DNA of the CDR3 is TGTGCCAGCAGCAGAACAGGGGCTGGGGAGACCCAGTACTTC. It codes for CASSRTGAGETQYF.

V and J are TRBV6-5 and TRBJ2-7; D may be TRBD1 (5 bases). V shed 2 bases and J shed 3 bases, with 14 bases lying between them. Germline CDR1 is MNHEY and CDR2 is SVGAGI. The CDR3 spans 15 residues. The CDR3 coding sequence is TGTGCCAGCAGTTACGCCGGACAAGCCCGCTACGAGCAGTACTTC. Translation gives CASSYAGQARYEQYF.